This entry concerns a single TCR beta chain. This sample stems from a study of technical replicates of blood from a few donors. TCRdb's table, derived via immunoSEQ multiplex PCR, lists solely in-frame clones and lacks some. Here the sample spans more than 65,000 clones, roughly 90% being singletons. Trimming at V came to 4 bases and at J to 3 bases, leaving 6 bases not matched to a gene. This CDR3 is built from 15 residues. Germline-derived CDR1 and CDR2 are SGHDT and YYEEEE. This clonotype originated in a human donor in good health. The sequenced sample consisted of T cells isolated from PBMCs. This chain connects TRBV5-6 to TRBJ2-7; 11 bases fit TRBD2. The CDR3: CASSRTSGSYYEQYF. The CDR3 DNA sequence: TGTGCCAGCAGCAGAACTAGCGGGAGTTACTACGAGCAGTACTTC. Drawing the rest from reference TRBV5-6 and TRBJ2-7, the complete variable domain is DAGVTQSPTHLIKTRGQQVTLRCSPKSGHDTVSWYQQALGQGPQFIFQYYEEEERQRGNFPDRFSGHQFPNYSSELNVNALLLGDSALYLCASSRTSGSYYEQYFGPGTRLTVT.